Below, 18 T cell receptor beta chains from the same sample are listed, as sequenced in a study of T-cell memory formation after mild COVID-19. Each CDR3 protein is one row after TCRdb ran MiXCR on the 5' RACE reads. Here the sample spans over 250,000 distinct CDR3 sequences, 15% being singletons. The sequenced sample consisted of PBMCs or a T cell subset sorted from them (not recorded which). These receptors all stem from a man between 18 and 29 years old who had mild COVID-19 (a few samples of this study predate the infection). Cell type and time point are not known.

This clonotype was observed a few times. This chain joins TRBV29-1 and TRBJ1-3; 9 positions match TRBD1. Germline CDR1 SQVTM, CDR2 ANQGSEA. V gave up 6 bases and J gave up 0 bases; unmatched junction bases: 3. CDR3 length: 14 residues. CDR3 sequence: CSVPGQGSGNTIYF. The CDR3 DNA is TGCAGCGTCCCGGGACAGGGCTCTGGAAACACCATATATTTT.

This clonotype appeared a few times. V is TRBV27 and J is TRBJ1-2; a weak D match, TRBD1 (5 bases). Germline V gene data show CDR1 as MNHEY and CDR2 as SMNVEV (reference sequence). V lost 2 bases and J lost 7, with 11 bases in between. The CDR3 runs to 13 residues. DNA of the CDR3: TGTGCCAGCAGTTTAAGGGCGGGGGGTGGCTACACCTTC. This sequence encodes CASSLRAGGGYTF.

The CDR3 nucleotides are TGCGCCACCCAGACGGGACAGTCTAGCAATCAGCCCCAGCATTTT. This codes for CATQTGQSSNQPQHF. V gene TRBV5-1 combines with J gene TRBJ1-5, with 7 positions matching TRBD1. Looked up from germline, CDR1 is SGHRS and CDR2 is YFSETQ. Trimming at V came to 9 bases and at J to 0 bases, leaving 9 bases not matched to a gene. This CDR3 comprises 15 residues. The variable domain in full, with the rest retrieved from reference TRBV5-1 and TRBJ1-5, is KAGVTQTPRYLIKTRGQQVTLSCSPISGHRSVSWYQQTPGQGLQFLFEYFSETQRNKGNFPGRFSGRQFSNSRSEMNVSTLELGDSALYLCATQTGQSSNQPQHFGDGTRLSIL.

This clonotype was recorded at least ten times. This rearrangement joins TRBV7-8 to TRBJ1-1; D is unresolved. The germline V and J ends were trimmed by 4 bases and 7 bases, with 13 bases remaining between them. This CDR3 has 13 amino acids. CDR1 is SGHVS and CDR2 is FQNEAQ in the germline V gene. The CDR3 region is CASSSPRGLEAFF. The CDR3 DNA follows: TGTGCCAGCAGCTCCCCCCGAGGGCTTGAAGCTTTCTTT. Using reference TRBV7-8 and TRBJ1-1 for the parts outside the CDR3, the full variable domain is GAGVSQSPRYKVAKRGQDVALRCDPISGHVSLFWYQQALGQGPEFLTYFQNEAQLDKSGLPSDRFFAERPEGSVSTLKIQRTQQEDSAVYLCASSSPRGLEAFFGQGTRLTVV.

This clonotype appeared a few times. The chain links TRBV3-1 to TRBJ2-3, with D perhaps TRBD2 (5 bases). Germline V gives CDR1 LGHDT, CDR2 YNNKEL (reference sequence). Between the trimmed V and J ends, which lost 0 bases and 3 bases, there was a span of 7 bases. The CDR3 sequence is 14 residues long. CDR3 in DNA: TGTGCCAGCAGCCAAGAGGGAGTAACAGATACGCAGTATTTT. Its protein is CASSQEGVTDTQYF.

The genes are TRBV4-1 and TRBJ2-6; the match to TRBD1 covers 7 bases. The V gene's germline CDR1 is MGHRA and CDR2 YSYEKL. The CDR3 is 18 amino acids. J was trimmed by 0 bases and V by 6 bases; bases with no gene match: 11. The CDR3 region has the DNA TGCGCCAGCAGAAAACCGGGACAGTCCCTCTCTGGGGCCAACGTCCTGACTTTC. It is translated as CASRKPGQSLSGANVLTF.

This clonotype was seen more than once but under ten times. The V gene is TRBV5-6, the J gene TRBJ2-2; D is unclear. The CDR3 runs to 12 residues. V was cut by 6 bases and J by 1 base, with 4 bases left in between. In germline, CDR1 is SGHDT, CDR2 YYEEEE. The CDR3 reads CASKVNTGELFF. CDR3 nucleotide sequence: TGTGCCAGCAAGGTGAACACCGGGGAGCTGTTTTTT.

The DNA for the CDR3 is TGTGCCACCAGCAGAGGAGGGTCTCAGGATACGCAGTATTTT. Translating it yields CATSRGGSQDTQYF. The chain recombines TRBV15 with TRBJ2-3; maybe TRBD2 (5 bases). The V end lost 1 base, the J end lost 6 bases, and 11 bases lay between the germline ends. CDR1 is LNHNV, CDR2 YYDKDF, per germline (reference sequence). CDR3 length: 14 amino acids.

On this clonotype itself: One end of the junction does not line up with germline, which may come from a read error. CDR3 DNA: TGTGCTAGCAGTAACAGGCCGGGGGAGACCCAGTACTTC. This encodes CASSNRPGETQYF. V is TRBV7-7 and J is TRBJ2-5; either TRBD1 or TRBD2 may fit D (5 bases each). The CDR3 length is 13 residues. Germline V gene data show CDR1 as SSHAT and CDR2 as FNYEAQ (reference sequence).

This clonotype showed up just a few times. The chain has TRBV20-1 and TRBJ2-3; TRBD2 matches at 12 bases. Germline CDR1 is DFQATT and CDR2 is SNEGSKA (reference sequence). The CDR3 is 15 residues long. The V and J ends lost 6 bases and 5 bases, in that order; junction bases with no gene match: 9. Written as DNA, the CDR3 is TGCAGTGCCACCAGGACTAGCGGGGCGGGAGATACGCAGTATTTT. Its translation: CSATRTSGAGDTQYF.

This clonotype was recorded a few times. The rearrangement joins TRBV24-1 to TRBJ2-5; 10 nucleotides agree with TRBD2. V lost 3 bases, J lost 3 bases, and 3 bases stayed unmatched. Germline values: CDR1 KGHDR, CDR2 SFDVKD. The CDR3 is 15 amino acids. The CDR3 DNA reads TGTGCCACCAGTGATCCCGGGACTAGCGAAGAGACCCAGTACTTC. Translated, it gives CATSDPGTSEETQYF.

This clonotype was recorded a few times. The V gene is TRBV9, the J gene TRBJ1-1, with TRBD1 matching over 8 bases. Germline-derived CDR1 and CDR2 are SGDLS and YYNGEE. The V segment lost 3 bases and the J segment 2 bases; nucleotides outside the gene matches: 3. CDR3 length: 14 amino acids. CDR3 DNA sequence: TGTGCCAGCAGCGATGCAGGGGGCAACACTGAAGCTTTCTTT. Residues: CASSDAGGNTEAFF. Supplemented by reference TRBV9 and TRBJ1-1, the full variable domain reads DSGVTQTPKHLITATGQRVTLRCSPRSGDLSVYWYQQSLDQGLQFLIQYYNGEERAKGNILERFSAQQFPDLHSELNLSSLELGDSALYFCASSDAGGNTEAFFGQGTRLTVV.

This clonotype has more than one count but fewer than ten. CDR3 sequence: CASSPLTGAYEQYF. The CDR3 DNA reads TGTGCCAGCTCACCATTGACAGGGGCCTACGAGCAGTACTTC. The chain combines TRBV18 with TRBJ2-7; the match to TRBD1 covers 8 bases. The germline V gene encodes CDR1 KGHSH and CDR2 LQKENI. The CDR3 spans 14 residues. The J segment lost 2 bases and the V segment lost 2 bases, leaving 2 bases of the junction unmatched.

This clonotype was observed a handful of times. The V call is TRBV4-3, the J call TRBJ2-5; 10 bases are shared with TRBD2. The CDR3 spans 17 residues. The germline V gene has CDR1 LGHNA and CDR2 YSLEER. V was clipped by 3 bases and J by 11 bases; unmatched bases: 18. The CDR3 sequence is CASSQGTGTSARVQQYF. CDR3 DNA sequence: TGCGCCAGCAGCCAGGGAACCGGGACTAGCGCACGGGTTCAACAGTACTTC.

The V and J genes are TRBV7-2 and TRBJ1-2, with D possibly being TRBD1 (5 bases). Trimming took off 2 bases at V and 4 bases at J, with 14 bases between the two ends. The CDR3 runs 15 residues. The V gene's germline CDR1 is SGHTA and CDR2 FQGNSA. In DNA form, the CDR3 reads TGTGCCAGCAGCTTACTAGCTGGGACCCGCTATGGCTACACCTTC. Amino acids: CASSLLAGTRYGYTF.

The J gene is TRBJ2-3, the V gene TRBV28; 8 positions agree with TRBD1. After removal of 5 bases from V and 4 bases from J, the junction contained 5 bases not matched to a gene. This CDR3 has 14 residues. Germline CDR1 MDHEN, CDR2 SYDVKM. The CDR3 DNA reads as TGTGCCAGCAGTCCGACAGGGGCGGCAGATACGCAGTATTTT. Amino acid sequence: CASSPTGAADTQYF.

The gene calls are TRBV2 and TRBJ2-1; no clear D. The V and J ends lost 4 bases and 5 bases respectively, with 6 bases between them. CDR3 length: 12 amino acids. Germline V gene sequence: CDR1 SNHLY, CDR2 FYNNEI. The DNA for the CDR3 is TGTGCCAGCAGTGCGTCGGACAATGAGCAGTTCTTC. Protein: CASSASDNEQFF. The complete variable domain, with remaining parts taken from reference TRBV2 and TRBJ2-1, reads EPEVTQTPSHQVTQMGQEVILRCVPISNHLYFYWYRQILGQKVEFLVSFYNNEISEKSEIFDDQFSVERPDGSNFTLKIRSTKLEDSAMYFCASSASDNEQFFGPGTRLTVL.

Here the CDR3 reads CASRVVRGPDTQYF. The CDR3, as DNA: TGTGCCAGCAGGGTGGTTCGGGGCCCAGATACGCAGTATTTT. The chain has TRBV7-2 and TRBJ2-3, with D tentatively TRBD1 or TRBD2 (5 bases each). With 6 bases removed from V and 4 bases from J, the gap between germline ends came to 14 bases. This CDR3 is built from 14 residues. In germline, CDR1 is SGHTA, CDR2 FQGNSA.